This T cell receptor beta chain stems from a study of blood T cell repertoires in COVID-19. In this sample, this clone turned up once. Germline V lookup: CDR1 SEHNR, CDR2 FQNEAQ (reference sequence). The CDR3 has 15 amino acids. Deletions cut 8 bases from V and 0 bases from J, with 15 bases between. Profiled with immunoSEQ multiplex PCR; TCRdb holds only in-frame clones, not every one. The top ten clones hold more than 6.5% of a sample with over 25,000 clones, 85% of them seen once. The specimen sequenced was peripheral blood. The chain carries TRBV7-9 and TRBJ2-3; tentatively, D is TRBD2 (6 bases). This receptor was obtained from a man between 60 and 75 years old with active COVID-19. The CDR3 region has the DNA TGTGCCAGCGTATTACGGGAGACTAGCACAGATACGCAGTATTTT. Translation gives CASVLRETSTDTQYF.